The T cell receptor beta chain under discussion was sequenced for a study of T cells after yellow fever vaccination. Looking at the study overall: SMART-Seq v4 Ultra Low Input prepared libraries from low-cell fractions.

Trimming took 3 bases from V and 6 from J, leaving 11 bases between them. This CDR3 region has 13 residues. Germline V gives CDR1 SGHVS, CDR2 FQNEAQ. Study-wide points: Reappearance after the booster was observed for most primary-vaccination clones (about 96% CD4, almost 90% CD8). Although the secondary response was weaker, it peaked faster, at day 5 versus 15.

This clonotype was counted many times. What it binds is not known. Researchers made TCR cDNA using 5'RACE template switching, and this step added a universal primer site and UMIs. TCRdb re-analysed the 5' RACE reads in MiXCR, keeping a single row per CDR3 protein. The sample has approximately 340,000 distinct CDR3 sequences; roughly 8.7% are singletons. The specimen comprised PBMCs, sampled on the day of the first yellow fever vaccination. This chain connects TRBV7-8 to TRBJ1-1; D not certain. The clonotype originates from a young man who received the YFV17D yellow fever vaccine. CDR3 sequence: CASSFREGAEAFF. The DNA of the CDR3 is TGTGCCAGCAGCTTTAGGGAGGGAGCTGAAGCTTTCTTT.